One and the same sample provided the 4 T cell receptor beta chains below, sequenced in a study of control samples from healthy donors and cancer patients. Only in-frame clones appear in the TCRdb table, and some are missing; sequencing was by immunoSEQ multiplex PCR. The sample has roughly 130,000 clones, 70% to 90% seen once; the top ten hold around 8.2%. The sample comprised blood. These receptors originate from a woman in her thirties in good health.

This clone was picked up one time. CDR3 in amino acids: CASSARQGNKAFF. The DNA for the CDR3 is TGTGCCAGCAGCGCCCGACAGGGCAACAAGGCTTTCTTT. This chain connects TRBV7-3 to TRBJ1-1, with 7 nucleotides matching TRBD1. Losses at the gene ends were 5 bases for V and 11 bases for J; bases not matched to a gene: 11. This CDR3 region has 13 residues. Germline loops: CDR1 SGHTA, CDR2 FQGTGA.

The V call is TRBV5-1, the J call TRBJ1-2; D unresolved. Trimming left V 0 bases short and J 7 bases short, with 13 bases between. The CDR3 runs to 14 residues. In germline, CDR1 is SGHRS, CDR2 YFSETQ. For the CDR3, the DNA is TGCGCCAGCAGCTTGGATGCCTCTGGTGGTGGCTACACCTTC. Residues: CASSLDASGGGYTF.

The V and J genes are TRBV4-2 and TRBJ2-7, with unresolved D. V lost 4 bases and J 5 bases, leaving 12 bases between the germline ends. The CDR3 has 13 amino acids. The germline V gene encodes CDR1 LGHNA and CDR2 YNFKEQ. CDR3 sequence (DNA): TGTGCCAGCAGCCCAAACGGAGTGCACGAGCAGTACTTC. Its translation: CASSPNGVHEQYF.

The chain is built from TRBV10-2 and TRBJ1-1; no definite D call. The germline V and J ends were trimmed by 5 bases and 0 bases, with 1 base remaining between them. In germline, CDR1 is WSHSY, CDR2 SAAADI. The CDR3 is 11 amino acids. CDR3 in amino acids: CASSLNTEAFF. CDR3 coding DNA: TGCGCCAGCAGTCTGAACACTGAAGCTTTCTTT.